The 14 T cell receptor beta chains below all came from one sample that was sequenced in a study of cytomegalovirus exposure and HLA in healthy donors. The PCR was carried out with 60 Vbeta primers and 13 Jbeta primers. The repertoire was sequenced with immunoSEQ multiplex PCR; TCRdb's copy has only in-frame clones and lacks some. The profile shows around 190,000 clones, over 75% of them singletons. Sequencing was carried out using PBMCs. All receptors come from a man aged 18-30 years in good health and CMV-seronegative.

J is TRBJ2-5 and V is TRBV28; possibly TRBD2 for D (6 bases). This CDR3 has 15 residues. Germline CDR1 is MDHEN and CDR2 is SYDVKM. V lost 4 bases and J lost 4, with 16 bases in between. The CDR3 region has the DNA TGTGCCAGCAGTTCCCCCTCTTGGGGGGTAGAGACCCAGTACTTC. Residues: CASSSPSWGVETQYF.

Turning to this clone: One junction end does not reproduce the germline sequence, and a read error may be involved. V and J are TRBV7-7 and TRBJ2-2; TRBD1 might be the D (5 bases). Germline loops: CDR1 SSHAT, CDR2 FNYEAQ (reference sequence). This CDR3 is 14 amino acids long. In DNA, the CDR3 is TGTGCTAGCAGCTCCCCAGGGTGGACCGGGGAGCTGTTTTTT. Its protein is CASSSPGWTGELFF.

V gene TRBV18 combines with J gene TRBJ2-1; the match to TRBD2 covers 11 bases. From germline, CDR1 is KGHSH and CDR2 LQKENI. This CDR3 is 21 amino acids long. The ends lost 3 bases at V and 0 bases at J; junction bases unmatched: 16. Written as DNA, the CDR3 is TGTGCCAGCTCACCGCGAGATTTAGCGGGGGGGCGTCGTAGCTCCTACAATGAGCAGTTCTTC. Amino acids: CASSPRDLAGGRRSSYNEQFF.

This rearrangement joins TRBV4-2 to TRBJ1-2; D uncertain. V was cut by 0 bases and J by 8 bases, with 13 bases left in between. The CDR3 has 14 amino acids. Germline CDR1 LGHNA, CDR2 YNFKEQ. CDR3 DNA: TGTGCCAGCAGCCAAGATCTCGAGGGTATCGGCTACACCTTC. Its protein product is CASSQDLEGIGYTF.

This chain connects TRBV28 to TRBJ1-2, with D possibly TRBD1 on 5 matching bases. The germline V gene encodes CDR1 MDHEN and CDR2 SYDVKM. There are 15 residues in the CDR3. V lost 5 bases and J lost 4, with 17 bases in between. The CDR3 coding sequence is TGTGCCAGCAGTCCGGGACTGGCACCTGGCTATGGCTACACCTTC. It specifies CASSPGLAPGYGYTF.

The chain has TRBV30 and TRBJ2-7, with 7 bases lining up with TRBD1. The V gene's germline CDR1 is GTSNPN and CDR2 SVGIG (reference sequence). There are 14 residues in the CDR3. CDR3 coding DNA: TGTGTCCTGGAACCGACAGGGCGCCTGCGCGAGCAGTACTTC. This encodes CVLEPTGRLREQYF.

The V and J genes are TRBV5-8 and TRBJ2-3; D uncertain. With 1 base removed from V and 2 bases from J, the gap between germline ends came to 8 bases. The CDR3 sequence is 14 residues long. Germline V gene lookup returns CDR1 SGHTS and CDR2 YDEGEE. The chain's CDR3 is CASSLWQYTDTQYF. CDR3 coding DNA: TGTGCCAGCAGCTTGTGGCAGTACACAGATACGCAGTATTTT.

The chain recombines TRBV9 with TRBJ1-5; D not resolved. V lost 7 bases and J 1 base, leaving 15 bases between the germline ends. The CDR3 loop spans 15 amino acids. Germline V gene sequence: CDR1 SGDLS, CDR2 YYNGEE. CDR3 region: CASGSTATSNQPQHF. As DNA, the CDR3 is TGTGCCAGCGGGTCCACAGCTACCAGCAATCAGCCCCAGCATTTT.

V and J are TRBV9 and TRBJ1-2; D not certain. Trimming took 0 bases from V and 3 from J, leaving 9 bases between them. CDR1 and CDR2 from the germline V gene are SGDLS and YYNGEE. The CDR3 has 14 amino acids. The CDR3 protein is CASSVGNFYYGYTF. The CDR3, as DNA: TGTGCCAGCAGCGTAGGTAACTTCTACTATGGCTACACCTTC.

The chain links TRBV27 to TRBJ1-4, with a tentative D call TRBD1 (5 bases). Trimming took 5 bases from V and 7 from J, leaving 14 bases between them. CDR3 length: 14 amino acids. Per the germline V gene, CDR1 is MNHEY and CDR2 is SMNVEV (reference sequence). The CDR3 region has the DNA TGTGCCAGCAGTCCCATCAGGGAATCTGAAAAACTGTTTTTT. Residues: CASSPIRESEKLFF.

J is TRBJ1-1 and V is TRBV6-5; TRBD1 aligns across 9 bases. CDR3 length equals 16 residues. From germline, CDR1 is MNHEY and CDR2 SVGAGI. V lost 4 bases and J lost 1; bases outside the gene matches: 7. CDR3 amino acids: CASSSPGQGANTEAFF. The CDR3 DNA sequence: TGTGCCAGCAGTTCACCGGGACAGGGAGCGAACACTGAAGCTTTCTTT.

The V gene is TRBV6-5, the J gene TRBJ2-7, with 10 positions matching TRBD1. V was pared by 8 bases and J by 6 bases, with 10 bases of the junction left unmatched. CDR1 is MNHEY, CDR2 SVGAGI, per germline. The CDR3 consists of 14 residues. The CDR3 is CASRPPGTGAEQYF. CDR3 sequence (DNA): TGTGCCAGCCGTCCCCCCGGGACAGGGGCCGAGCAGTACTTC.

The gene calls are TRBV7-2 and TRBJ2-7, with 12 bases aligning to TRBD2. Trimming removed 4 bases from V and 0 bases from J; junction bases left unmatched: 1. Germline CDR1 and CDR2: SGHTA and FQGNSA. The CDR3 totals 15 residues. The CDR3 sequence is CASSSTSGSSYEQYF. The CDR3 coding sequence is TGTGCCAGCAGCTCGACTAGCGGGAGCTCCTACGAGCAGTACTTC.

The J gene is TRBJ2-3, the V gene TRBV23-1; 7 positions match TRBD1. TRBV23-1 belongs to the ORF category, with a function that is uncertain. This CDR3 has 16 amino acids. The V and J ends lost 4 bases and 4 bases, in that order; junction bases with no gene match: 11. The CDR3 nucleotides read TGCGCCAGCAGTCCGCACCGACAGGGTCAGCCAGATACGCAGTATTTT. It specifies CASSPHRQGQPDTQYF.